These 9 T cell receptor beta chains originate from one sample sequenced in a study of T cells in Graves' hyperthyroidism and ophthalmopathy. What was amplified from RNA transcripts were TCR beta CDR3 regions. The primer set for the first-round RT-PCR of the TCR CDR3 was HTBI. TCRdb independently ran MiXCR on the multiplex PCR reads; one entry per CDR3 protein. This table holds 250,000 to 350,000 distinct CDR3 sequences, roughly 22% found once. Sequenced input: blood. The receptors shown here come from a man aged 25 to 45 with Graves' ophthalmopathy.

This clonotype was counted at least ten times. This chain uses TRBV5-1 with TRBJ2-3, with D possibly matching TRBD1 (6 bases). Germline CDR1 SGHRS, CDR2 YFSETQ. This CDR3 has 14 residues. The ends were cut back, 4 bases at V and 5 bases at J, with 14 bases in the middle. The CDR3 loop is CASSGGRGKDTQYF. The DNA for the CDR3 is TGCGCCAGCAGCGGCGGAAGGGGGAAAGATACGCAGTATTTT.

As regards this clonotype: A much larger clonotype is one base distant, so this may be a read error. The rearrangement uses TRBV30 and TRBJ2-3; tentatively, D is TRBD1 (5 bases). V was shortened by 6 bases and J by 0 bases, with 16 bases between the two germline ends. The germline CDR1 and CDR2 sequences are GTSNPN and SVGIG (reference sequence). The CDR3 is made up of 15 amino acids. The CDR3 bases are TGTGCCTGTATCCCTCAAGGGGCTAGCACAGATACGCAGTATTTT. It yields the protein CACIPQGASTDTQYF.

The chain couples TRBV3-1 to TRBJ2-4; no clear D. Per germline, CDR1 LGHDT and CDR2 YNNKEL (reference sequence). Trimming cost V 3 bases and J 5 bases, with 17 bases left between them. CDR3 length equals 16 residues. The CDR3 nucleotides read TGTGCCAGCAGCCAGACCGCGTGGGCAGCTCAAAACATTCAGTACTTC. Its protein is CASSQTAWAAQNIQYF.

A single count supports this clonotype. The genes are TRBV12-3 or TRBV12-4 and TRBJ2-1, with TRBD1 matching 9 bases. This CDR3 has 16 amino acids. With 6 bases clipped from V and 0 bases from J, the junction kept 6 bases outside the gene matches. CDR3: CASRLQGASSYNEQFF. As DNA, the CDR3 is TGTGCCAGCAGGCTACAGGGGGCCAGCTCCTACAATGAGCAGTTCTTC.

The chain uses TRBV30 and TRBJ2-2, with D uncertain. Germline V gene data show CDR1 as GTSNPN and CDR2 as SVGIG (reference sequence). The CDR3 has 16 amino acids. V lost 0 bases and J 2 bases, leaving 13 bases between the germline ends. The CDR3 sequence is CAWSVLSPINTGELFF. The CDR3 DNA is TGTGCCTGGAGTGTATTAAGCCCCATCAACACCGGGGAGCTGTTTTTT.

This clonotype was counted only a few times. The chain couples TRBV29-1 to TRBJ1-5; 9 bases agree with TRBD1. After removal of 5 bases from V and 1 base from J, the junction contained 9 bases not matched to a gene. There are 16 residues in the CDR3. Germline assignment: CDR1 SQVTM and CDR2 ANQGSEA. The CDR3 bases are TGCAGCGTTACCATTCCGGGACAGGGCAGCAATCAGCCCCAGCATTTT. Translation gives CSVTIPGQGSNQPQHF.

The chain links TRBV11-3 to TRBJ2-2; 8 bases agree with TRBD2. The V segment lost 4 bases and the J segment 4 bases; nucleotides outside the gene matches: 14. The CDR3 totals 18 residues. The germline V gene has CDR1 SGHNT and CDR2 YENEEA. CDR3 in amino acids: CASSSGLARGVATGELFF. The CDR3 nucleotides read TGTGCCAGCAGCTCCGGACTAGCCCGAGGGGTCGCCACCGGGGAGCTGTTTTTT.

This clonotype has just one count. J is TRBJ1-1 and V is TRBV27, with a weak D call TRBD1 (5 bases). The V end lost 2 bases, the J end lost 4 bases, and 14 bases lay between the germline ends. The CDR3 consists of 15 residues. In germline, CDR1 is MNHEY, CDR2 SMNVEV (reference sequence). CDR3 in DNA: TGTGCCAGCAGTTTAGGTGTCAGGGTCGGCACTGAAGCTTTCTTT. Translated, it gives CASSLGVRVGTEAFF.

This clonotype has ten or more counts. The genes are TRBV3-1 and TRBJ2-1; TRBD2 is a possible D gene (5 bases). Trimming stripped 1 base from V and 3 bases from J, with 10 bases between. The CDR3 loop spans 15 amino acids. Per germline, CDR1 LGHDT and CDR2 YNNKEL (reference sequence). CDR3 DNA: TGTGCCAGCAGCCAAGGAGGACTGGACTACAATGAGCAGTTCTTC. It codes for CASSQGGLDYNEQFF.